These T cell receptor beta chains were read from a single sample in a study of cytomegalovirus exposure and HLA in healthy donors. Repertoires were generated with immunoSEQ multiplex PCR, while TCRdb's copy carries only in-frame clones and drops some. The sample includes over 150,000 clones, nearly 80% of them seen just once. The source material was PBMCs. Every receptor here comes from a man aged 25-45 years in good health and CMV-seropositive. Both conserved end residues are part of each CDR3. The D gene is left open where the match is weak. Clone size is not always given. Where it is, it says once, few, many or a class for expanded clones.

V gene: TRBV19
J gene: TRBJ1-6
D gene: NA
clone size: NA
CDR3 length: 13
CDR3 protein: CASSMYGGSPLHF
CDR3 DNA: TGTGCCAGTAGTATGTACGGGGGTTCACCCCTCCACTTT

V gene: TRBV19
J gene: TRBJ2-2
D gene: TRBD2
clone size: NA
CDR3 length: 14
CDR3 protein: CASSIQGGDGELFF
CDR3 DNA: TGTGCCAGTAGTATCCAGGGAGGGGACGGGGAGCTGTTTTTT

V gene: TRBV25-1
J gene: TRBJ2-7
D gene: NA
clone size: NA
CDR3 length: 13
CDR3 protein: CATRTESSYEQYF
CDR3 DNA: TGTGCCACCAGGACGGAGAGCTCCTACGAGCAGTACTTC

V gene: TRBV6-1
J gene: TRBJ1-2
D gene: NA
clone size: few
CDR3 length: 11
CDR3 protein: CASRDSYGYTF
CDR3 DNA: TGTGCCAGCAGGGACAGCTATGGCTACACCTTC

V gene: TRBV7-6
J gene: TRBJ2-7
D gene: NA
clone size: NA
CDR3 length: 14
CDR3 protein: CASSPWTGAYEQYF
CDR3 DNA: TGTGCCAGCAGCCCCTGGACTGGGGCCTACGAGCAGTACTTC

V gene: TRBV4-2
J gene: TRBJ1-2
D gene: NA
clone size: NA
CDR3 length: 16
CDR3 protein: CASSQELAEDNYGYPF
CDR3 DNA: TGTGCCAGCAGCCAAGAATTGGCAGAAGATAACTATGGCTACCCCTTC

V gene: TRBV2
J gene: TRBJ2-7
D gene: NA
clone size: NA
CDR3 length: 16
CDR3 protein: CASSEQRTGIPPEQYF
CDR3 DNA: TGTGCCAGCAGTGAACAAAGGACGGGGATCCCCCCCGAGCAGTACTTC

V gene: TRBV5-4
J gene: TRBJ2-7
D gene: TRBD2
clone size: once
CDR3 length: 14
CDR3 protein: CASSHSSGFYEQYF
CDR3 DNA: TGTGCCAGCAGCCATTCTAGCGGGTTCTACGAGCAGTACTTC

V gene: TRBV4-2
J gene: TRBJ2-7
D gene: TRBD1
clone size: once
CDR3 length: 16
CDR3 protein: CASSHLPGQVGDEQYF
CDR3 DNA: TGTGCCAGCAGCCACCTACCGGGACAGGTTGGGGACGAGCAGTACTTC

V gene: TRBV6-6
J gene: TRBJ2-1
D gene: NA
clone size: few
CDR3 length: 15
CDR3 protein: CASSYGSNGDNEQFF
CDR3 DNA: TGTGCCAGCAGTTACGGGAGTAACGGGGACAATGAGCAGTTCTTC

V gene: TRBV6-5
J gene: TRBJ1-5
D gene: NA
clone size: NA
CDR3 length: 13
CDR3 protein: CASREQVRQPQHF
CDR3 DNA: TGTGCCAGCAGGGAACAGGTTCGGCAGCCCCAGCATTTT

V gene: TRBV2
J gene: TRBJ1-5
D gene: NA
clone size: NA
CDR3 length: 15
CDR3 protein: CASSELDYSNQPQHF
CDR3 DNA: TGTGCCAGCAGTGAGTTAGATTATAGCAATCAGCCCCAGCATTTT

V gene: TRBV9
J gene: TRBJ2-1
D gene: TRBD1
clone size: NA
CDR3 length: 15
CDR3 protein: CASSAGTGSSSEQFF
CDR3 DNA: TGTGCCAGCAGCGCCGGGACAGGGTCCTCGAGTGAGCAGTTCTTC

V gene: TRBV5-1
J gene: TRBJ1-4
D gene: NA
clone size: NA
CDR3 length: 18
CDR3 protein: CASSGTLGDWGSGEKLFF
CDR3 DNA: TGCGCCAGCAGCGGAACACTCGGGGATTGGGGTTCAGGTGAAAAACTGTTTTTT

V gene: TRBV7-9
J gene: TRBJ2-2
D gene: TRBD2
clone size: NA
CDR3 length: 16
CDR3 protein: CSSSLASGWTTGELFF
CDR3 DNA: TGTTCCAGCAGCTTAGCTAGCGGGTGGACCACCGGGGAGCTGTTTTTT

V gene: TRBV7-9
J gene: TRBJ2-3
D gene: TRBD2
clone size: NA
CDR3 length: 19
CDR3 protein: CASREGGSAGGPGTDTQYF
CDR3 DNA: TGTGCCAGCAGAGAAGGGGGGTCAGCGGGAGGGCCGGGCACAGATACGCAGTATTTT

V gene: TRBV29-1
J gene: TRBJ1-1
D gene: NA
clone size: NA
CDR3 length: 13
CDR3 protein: CSDIPRVNTEAFF
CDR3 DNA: TGCAGCGACATCCCGAGGGTTAACACTGAAGCTTTCTTT

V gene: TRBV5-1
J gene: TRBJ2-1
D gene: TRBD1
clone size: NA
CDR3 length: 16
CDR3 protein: CASSLEAGQGNNEQFF
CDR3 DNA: TGCGCCAGCAGCTTGGAAGCTGGACAGGGCAACAATGAGCAGTTCTTC

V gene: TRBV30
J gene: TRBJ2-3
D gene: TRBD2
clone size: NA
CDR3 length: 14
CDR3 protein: CAWSLLAETDTQYF
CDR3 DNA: TGTGCCTGGAGCCTACTAGCGGAAACAGATACGCAGTATTTT

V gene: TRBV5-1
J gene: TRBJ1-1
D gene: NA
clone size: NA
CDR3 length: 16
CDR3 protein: CASSLAFQGKNTEAFF
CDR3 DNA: TGCGCCAGCAGCTTGGCCTTTCAGGGGAAGAACACTGAAGCTTTCTTT

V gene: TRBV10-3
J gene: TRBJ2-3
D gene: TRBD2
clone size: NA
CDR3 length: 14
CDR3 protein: CAIKSGMTADTQYF
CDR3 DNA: TGTGCCATCAAAAGCGGGATGACGGCAGATACGCAGTATTTT

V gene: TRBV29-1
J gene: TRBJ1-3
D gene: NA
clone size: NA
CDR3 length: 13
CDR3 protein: CSVTGSSGNTIYF
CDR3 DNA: TGCAGCGTTACAGGGAGCTCTGGAAACACCATATATTTT

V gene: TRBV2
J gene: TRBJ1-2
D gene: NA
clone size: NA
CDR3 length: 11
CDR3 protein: CASSGGRGYTF
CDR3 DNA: TGTGCCAGCAGTGGGGGGAGGGGCTACACCTTC

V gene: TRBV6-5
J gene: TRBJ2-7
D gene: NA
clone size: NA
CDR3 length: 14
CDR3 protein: CASSFSSVAYEQYF
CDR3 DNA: TGTGCCAGCAGTTTTAGTAGCGTAGCCTACGAGCAGTACTTC

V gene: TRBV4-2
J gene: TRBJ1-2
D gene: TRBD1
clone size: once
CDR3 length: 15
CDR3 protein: CASSQAGTDDYGYTF
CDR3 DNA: TGTGCCAGCAGCCAGGCCGGGACAGACGATTATGGCTACACCTTC

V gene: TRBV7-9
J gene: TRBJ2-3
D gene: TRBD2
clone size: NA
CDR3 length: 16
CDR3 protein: CASISRTSGRGDTQYF
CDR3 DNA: TGTGCCAGCATCTCCCGAACTAGCGGGAGGGGAGATACGCAGTATTTT

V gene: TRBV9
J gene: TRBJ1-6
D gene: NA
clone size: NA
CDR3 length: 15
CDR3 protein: CASSARASYNSPLHF
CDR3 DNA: TGTGCCAGCAGCGCCAGGGCCTCCTATAATTCACCCCTCCACTTT

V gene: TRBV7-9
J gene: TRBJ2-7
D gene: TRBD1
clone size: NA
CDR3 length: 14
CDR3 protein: CSSSLGGQTYEQYF
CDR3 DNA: TGTTCCAGCAGCTTAGGGGGACAGACCTACGAGCAGTACTTC

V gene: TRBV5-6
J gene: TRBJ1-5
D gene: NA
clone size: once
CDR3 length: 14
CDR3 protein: CASSAYRQNQPQHF
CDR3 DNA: TGTGCCAGCAGCGCCTACAGACAAAATCAGCCCCAGCATTTT

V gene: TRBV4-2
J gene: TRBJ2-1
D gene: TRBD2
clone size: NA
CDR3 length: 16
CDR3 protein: CASSHPLAGARNEQFF
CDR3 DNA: TGTGCCAGCAGCCACCCACTAGCGGGAGCTCGAAATGAGCAGTTCTTC

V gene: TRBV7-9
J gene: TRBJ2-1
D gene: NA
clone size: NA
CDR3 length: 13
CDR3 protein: CASSFGGYNEQFF
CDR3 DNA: TGTGCCAGCAGCTTTGGGGGGTACAATGAGCAGTTCTTC

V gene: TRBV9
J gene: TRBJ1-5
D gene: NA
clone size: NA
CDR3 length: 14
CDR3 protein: CASSVGTGNQPQHF
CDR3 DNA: TGTGCCAGCAGCGTAGGGACGGGGAATCAGCCCCAGCATTTT

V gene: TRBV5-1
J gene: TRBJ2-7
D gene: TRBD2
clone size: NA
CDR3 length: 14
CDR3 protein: CASSLSLADNEQYF
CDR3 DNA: TGCGCCAGCAGCTTGTCCCTAGCGGACAACGAGCAGTACTTC

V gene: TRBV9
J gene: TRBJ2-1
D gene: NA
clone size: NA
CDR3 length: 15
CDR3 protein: CASSVAGSTYNEQFF
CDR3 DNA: TGTGCCAGCAGCGTAGCGGGGAGTACCTACAATGAGCAGTTCTTC

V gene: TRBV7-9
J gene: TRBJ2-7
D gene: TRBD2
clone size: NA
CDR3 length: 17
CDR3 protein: CASSSTSASGSLSEQYF
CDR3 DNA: TGTGCCAGCAGCTCCACGAGCGCTAGCGGGAGTTTAAGCGAGCAGTACTTC

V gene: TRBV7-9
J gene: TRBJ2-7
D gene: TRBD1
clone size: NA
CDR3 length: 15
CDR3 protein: CASSSTRTGIYEQYF
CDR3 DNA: TGTGCCAGCAGCTCAACACGGACAGGAATTTACGAGCAGTACTTC

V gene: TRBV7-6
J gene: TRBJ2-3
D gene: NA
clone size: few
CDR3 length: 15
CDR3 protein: CASSQVAGVTDTQYF
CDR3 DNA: TGTGCCAGCAGCCAGGTGGCAGGGGTCACAGATACGCAGTATTTT

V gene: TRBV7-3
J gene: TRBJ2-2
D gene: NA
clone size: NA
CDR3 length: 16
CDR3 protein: CASSLNLGGSTGELFF
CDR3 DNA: TGTGCCAGCAGCTTAAATTTAGGGGGATCCACCGGGGAGCTGTTTTTT

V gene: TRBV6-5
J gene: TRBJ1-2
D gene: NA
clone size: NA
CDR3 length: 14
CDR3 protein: CASSYLLGPYGYTF
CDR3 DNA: TGTGCCAGCAGTTACCTCCTGGGGCCGTATGGCTACACCTTC

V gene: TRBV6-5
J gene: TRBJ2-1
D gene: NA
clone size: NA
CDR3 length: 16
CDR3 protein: CASSYSEESFYNEQFF
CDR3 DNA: TGTGCCAGCAGTTACTCGGAGGAATCCTTTTACAATGAGCAGTTCTTC

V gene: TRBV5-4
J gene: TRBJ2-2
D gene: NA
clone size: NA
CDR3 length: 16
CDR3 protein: CASSFFLETRDGELFF
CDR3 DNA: TGTGCCAGCAGCTTTTTTTTGGAAACCAGGGATGGGGAGCTGTTTTTT

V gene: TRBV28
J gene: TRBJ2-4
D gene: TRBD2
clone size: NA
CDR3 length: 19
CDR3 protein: CASSPAGLAGGGAKNIQYF
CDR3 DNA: TGTGCCAGCAGTCCCGCGGGACTAGCGGGAGGGGGGGCCAAAAACATTCAGTACTTC

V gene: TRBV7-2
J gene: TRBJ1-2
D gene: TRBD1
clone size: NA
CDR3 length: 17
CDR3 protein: CASSNNPRTGDLHGYTF
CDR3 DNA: TGTGCCAGCAGCAATAATCCACGGACAGGGGACCTCCATGGCTACACCTTC

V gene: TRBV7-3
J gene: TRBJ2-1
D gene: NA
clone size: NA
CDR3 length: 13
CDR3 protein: CASSFPGPNEQFF
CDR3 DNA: TGTGCCAGCAGCTTCCCGGGTCCCAATGAGCAGTTCTTC

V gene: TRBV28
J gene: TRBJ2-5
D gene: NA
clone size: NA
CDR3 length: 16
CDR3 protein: CASSSNEAPHQETQYF
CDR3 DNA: TGTGCCAGCAGTTCCAACGAAGCACCACACCAAGAGACCCAGTACTTC